This passage covers 23 T cell receptor beta chains from one sample sequenced in a study of cytomegalovirus exposure and HLA in healthy donors. The protocol was immunoSEQ multiplex PCR, while the TCRdb copy is restricted to in-frame clones and leaves out a portion. The sample holds about 260,000 clones, roughly 88% seen once. Sequenced sample: PBMCs. These receptors were taken from a woman aged 25 to 45 in good health and CMV-seronegative.

The chain carries TRBV18 and TRBJ2-6; TRBD1 aligns across 7 bases. CDR3 length: 17 amino acids. Germline-derived CDR1 and CDR2 are KGHSH and LQKENI. After removal of 5 bases from V and 0 bases from J, the junction contained 7 bases not matched to a gene. The CDR3 DNA reads as TGTGCCAGCTCAGCATACAGGGGTAGCTCTGGGGCCAACGTCCTGACTTTC. It yields the protein CASSAYRGSSGANVLTF.

The chain joins TRBV2 to TRBJ2-2; 8 bases are a match to TRBD1. V was clipped by 4 bases and J by 6 bases; unmatched bases: 7. Germline V gene data show CDR1 as SNHLY and CDR2 as FYNNEI. The CDR3 covers 15 residues. The CDR3 here is CASSGDRGPSGELFF. Here the CDR3 DNA reads TGTGCCAGCAGTGGAGACAGGGGACCCTCCGGGGAGCTGTTTTTT.

The rearrangement links TRBV5-1 to TRBJ1-4; D may be TRBD1 (5 bases). V was shortened by 3 bases and J by 5 bases, with 11 bases between the two germline ends. There are 14 residues in the CDR3. In germline, CDR1 is SGHRS, CDR2 YFSETQ. Here the CDR3 reads CASSSGTPNEKLFF. The CDR3 coding sequence is TGCGCCAGCAGCTCCGGGACCCCAAATGAAAAACTGTTTTTT.

As DNA, the CDR3 is TGTGCCAGCAGTCAACCGGGACAGCTAGCCAAAAACATTCAGTACTTC. It encodes CASSQPGQLAKNIQYF. The V gene is TRBV2, the J gene TRBJ2-4; TRBD1 aligns across 7 bases. V was pared by 5 bases and J by 0 bases, with 7 bases of the junction left unmatched. Germline CDR1 and CDR2: SNHLY and FYNNEI. CDR3 length: 16 amino acids.

The chain couples TRBV4-3 to TRBJ2-1, with 11 bases matching TRBD2. V shed 4 bases and J 5 bases; nucleotides not matched to a gene: 7. Germline values: CDR1 LGHNA, CDR2 YSLEER. The CDR3 has 16 amino acids. The DNA of the CDR3 is TGCGCCAGCAGCCGAAAGGGACTAGCGGTCAACAATGAGCAGTTCTTC. It codes for CASSRKGLAVNNEQFF.

The chain combines TRBV11-3 with TRBJ2-5; 9 bases are shared with TRBD1. The CDR3 length is 16 residues. Trimming took 4 bases from V and 4 from J; bases not matched to a gene: 10. Germline loops: CDR1 SGHNT, CDR2 YENEEA. The CDR3 sequence is CASSSRKTGGPETQYF. The CDR3 DNA reads as TGTGCCAGCAGCTCGAGAAAGACAGGGGGGCCAGAGACCCAGTACTTC.

V usage is TRBV7-2 and J usage is TRBJ2-7, with D unresolved. The V gene's germline CDR1 is SGHTA and CDR2 FQGNSA. The CDR3 extends over 11 amino acids. The ends were cut back, 5 bases at V and 5 bases at J, with 7 bases in the middle. The CDR3 DNA follows: TGTGCCAGCAGCCTAGGAGACGAGCAGTACTTC. It yields the protein CASSLGDEQYF.

The CDR3 DNA reads TGTGCCAGCAGGGATGGGACTAGCTTAAGGAATGAGCAGTTCTTC. Protein: CASRDGTSLRNEQFF. This chain uses TRBV13 with TRBJ2-1; TRBD2 agrees at 9 bases. Trimming cost V 6 bases and J 7 bases; bases outside gene matches: 10. CDR1 PRHDT and CDR2 FYEKMQ come from the germline V gene (reference sequence). The CDR3 is 15 residues long.

This clone was recorded a few times. The chain joins TRBV7-9 to TRBJ2-1, with a tentative D call TRBD2 (6 bases). Germline loops: CDR1 SEHNR, CDR2 FQNEAQ (reference sequence). The CDR3 runs to 14 residues. The ends were cut back, 4 bases at V and 6 bases at J, with 13 bases in the middle. In DNA form, the CDR3 reads TGTGCCAGCAGCTCCAGCGGAGGGGCCAATGAGCAGTTCTTC. It is translated as CASSSSGGANEQFF.

The chain recombines TRBV19 with TRBJ2-6; D gene ambiguous. Germline values: CDR1 LNHDA, CDR2 SQIVND (reference sequence). V lost 5 bases, J lost 0 bases, and 11 bases lay in between. The CDR3 length is 16 residues. CDR3 DNA sequence: TGTGCCAGTAGTTCATCTGTCCTCTCTGGGGCCAACGTCCTGACTTTC. It encodes CASSSSVLSGANVLTF.

V is TRBV10-3 and J is TRBJ2-7; 8 bases align to TRBD1. Germline loops: CDR1 ENHRY, CDR2 SYGVKD. This CDR3 comprises 14 residues. Trimming at V came to 6 bases and at J to 4 bases, leaving 8 bases not matched to a gene. CDR3 in DNA: TGTGCCATCAGCCCGGGACAGGTGGGGTACGAGCAGTACTTC. Its protein is CAISPGQVGYEQYF.

This clone has a single count. V usage is TRBV28 and J usage is TRBJ2-1; TRBD1 matches at 8 bases. Germline V CDR1 and CDR2: MDHEN, SYDVKM. After removal of 3 bases from V and 4 bases from J, the junction contained 8 bases not matched to a gene. This CDR3 has 16 residues. The CDR3 reads CASSFSGTGGYNEQFF. DNA for the CDR3: TGTGCCAGCAGTTTCTCCGGGACAGGAGGGTACAATGAGCAGTTCTTC. Full variable domain (remainder filled in from reference TRBV28 and TRBJ2-1): DVKVTQSSRYLVKRTGEKVFLECVQDMDHENMFWYRQDPGLGLRLIYFSYDVKMKEKGDIPEGYSVSREKKERFSLILESASTNQTSMYLCASSFSGTGGYNEQFFGPGTRLTVL.

This clone was seen only once. This sequence joins TRBV28 and TRBJ1-2; perhaps TRBD1 as D (5 bases). Trimming left V 2 bases short and J 0 bases short, with 16 bases between. CDR1 and CDR2 (germline): MDHEN, SYDVKM. The CDR3 is 17 amino acids. This CDR3 is CASSLVRGETSNYGYTF. The DNA for the CDR3 is TGTGCCAGCAGTTTAGTCCGGGGGGAAACGTCTAACTATGGCTACACCTTC.

The J gene is TRBJ2-3, the V gene TRBV27; D remains unclear. From germline, CDR1 is MNHEY and CDR2 SMNVEV (reference sequence). V lost 3 bases and J lost 6, with 10 bases in between. The CDR3 extends over 13 amino acids. CDR3 protein: CASSLGNWDTQYF. As DNA, the CDR3 is TGTGCCAGCAGTTTGGGGAATTGGGATACGCAGTATTTT.

This clone was seen a single time. The chain is built from TRBV2 and TRBJ1-2, with D unresolved. This CDR3 has 13 amino acids. V was clipped by 3 bases and J by 2 bases, with 7 bases between them. The germline CDR1 and CDR2 sequences are SNHLY and FYNNEI. CDR3: CASSDAENYGYTF. CDR3 bases: TGTGCCAGCAGTGATGCTGAGAACTATGGCTACACCTTC.

This clone occurred once. This chain links TRBV28 with TRBJ2-1; D unresolved. The CDR3 loop spans 13 amino acids. Germline CDR1 MDHEN, CDR2 SYDVKM. Trimming stripped 4 bases from V and 11 bases from J, with 15 bases between. The CDR3 coding sequence is TGTGCCAGCAGTTCCCGGCCATCGAAACAGCAGTTCTTC. Residues: CASSSRPSKQQFF.

This chain joins TRBV25-1 and TRBJ2-1; TRBD2 matches 9 bases. Germline V gene lookup returns CDR1 MGHDK and CDR2 SYGVNS. There are 15 residues in the CDR3. The J segment lost 8 bases and the V segment lost 4 bases, leaving 9 bases of the junction unmatched. The CDR3 is CASSGLAGRWDEQFF. The CDR3 coding sequence is TGTGCCAGCAGTGGCCTAGCGGGACGATGGGATGAGCAGTTCTTC.

The chain has TRBV19 and TRBJ2-3; 7 bases match TRBD2. Germline V gene data show CDR1 as LNHDA and CDR2 as SQIVND (reference sequence). V lost 4 bases and J lost 6; bases outside the gene matches: 4. The CDR3 sequence is 13 residues long. The CDR3, as DNA: TGTGCCAGTAGTAGCACTAGCGTGGATACGCAGTATTTT. This codes for CASSSTSVDTQYF.

The J gene is TRBJ2-2, the V gene TRBV5-1, with D maybe TRBD2 (5 bases). CDR1 and CDR2 (germline): SGHRS, YFSETQ. The V and J ends lost 5 bases and 6 bases respectively, with 17 bases between them. CDR3 length: 15 amino acids. This CDR3 reads CASSLVGSQAGELFF. The DNA of the CDR3 is TGCGCCAGCAGTTTAGTGGGGAGTCAGGCCGGGGAGCTGTTTTTT.

This CDR3 reads CASSIQAGSSYNEQFF. As DNA, the CDR3 is TGTGCCAGTAGTATACAGGCGGGGAGCTCCTACAATGAGCAGTTCTTC. The chain combines TRBV19 with TRBJ2-1; D might be TRBD2 (6 bases). The CDR3 consists of 16 residues. Trimming stripped 2 bases from V and 0 bases from J, with 11 bases between. CDR1 is LNHDA, CDR2 SQIVND, per germline (reference sequence).

The chain recombines TRBV28 with TRBJ2-7; 7 bases align to TRBD1. This CDR3 has 13 amino acids. Germline CDR1 is MDHEN and CDR2 is SYDVKM. V gave up 6 bases and J gave up 3 bases; unmatched junction bases: 5. CDR3 sequence reads: CASRGTVIYEQYF. Written as DNA, the CDR3 is TGTGCCAGCAGGGGGACAGTGATCTACGAGCAGTACTTC.

The chain recombines TRBV6-6 with TRBJ2-1; D is unresolved. CDR3 length equals 13 residues. Germline V gene lookup returns CDR1 MNHNY and CDR2 SVGAGI (reference sequence). Trimming took off 5 bases at V and 6 bases at J, with 11 bases between the two ends. CDR3 amino acids: CASSNALGNEQFF. CDR3 DNA sequence: TGTGCCAGCAGTAACGCTCTCGGCAATGAGCAGTTCTTC.

This chain connects TRBV2 to TRBJ2-7; D is unresolved. Germline assignment: CDR1 SNHLY and CDR2 FYNNEI. V dropped 4 bases and J dropped 6 bases, with 10 bases sitting between them. The CDR3 has 12 residues. CDR3 protein: CASSVTGPEQYF. As DNA, the CDR3 is TGTGCCAGCAGTGTCACCGGGCCCGAGCAGTACTTC.